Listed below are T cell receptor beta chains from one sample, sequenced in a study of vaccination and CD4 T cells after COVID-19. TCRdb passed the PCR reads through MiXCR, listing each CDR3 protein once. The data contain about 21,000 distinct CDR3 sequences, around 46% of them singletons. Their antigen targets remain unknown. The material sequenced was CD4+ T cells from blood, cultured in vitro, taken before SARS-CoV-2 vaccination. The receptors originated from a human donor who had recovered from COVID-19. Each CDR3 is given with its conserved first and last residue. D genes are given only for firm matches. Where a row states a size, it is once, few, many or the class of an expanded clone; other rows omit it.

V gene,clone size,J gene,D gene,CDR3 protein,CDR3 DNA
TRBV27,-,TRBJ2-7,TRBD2,CASSLREDGYEQYF,TGTGCCAGCAGTTTACGGGAGGACGGCTACGAGCAGTACTTC
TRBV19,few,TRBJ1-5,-,CASSMDSNQPQHF,TGTGCCAGTAGTATGGACAGCAATCAGCCCCAGCATTTT
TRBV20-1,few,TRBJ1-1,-,CSASPNRVQVGKNTEAFF,TGCAGTGCTAGCCCCAACAGGGTGCAGGTGGGGAAGAACACTGAAGCTTTCTTT
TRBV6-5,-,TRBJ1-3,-,CASSYSRDTGNTIYF,TGTGCCAGCAGTTACTCGAGGGATACTGGAAACACCATATATTTT
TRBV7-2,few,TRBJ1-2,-,CASSLGRGPPYGYTF,TGTGCCAGCAGCTTAGGAAGGGGCCCTCCCTATGGCTACACCTTC
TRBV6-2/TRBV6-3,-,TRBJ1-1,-,CASSYSVGGPGRAEAFF,TGTGCCAGCAGTTACTCGGTGGGGGGACCGGGCCGAGCTGAAGCTTTCTTT
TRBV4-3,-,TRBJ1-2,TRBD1,CASSRRQGLYGYTF,TGCGCCAGCAGCCGACGACAGGGACTCTATGGCTACACCTTC
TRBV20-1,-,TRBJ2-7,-,CSAFKGRLTYEQYF,TGCAGTGCTTTTAAAGGACGCCTGACCTACGAGCAGTACTTC
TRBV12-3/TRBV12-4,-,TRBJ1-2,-,CAASRGGYGYTF,TGTGCCGCATCGAGAGGGGGCTATGGCTACACCTTC
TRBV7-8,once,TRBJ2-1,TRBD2,CASSREGSGRALGSYNEQFF,TGTGCCAGCAGTCGGGAGGGGAGCGGGAGGGCCTTGGGCTCCTACAATGAGCAGTTCTTC
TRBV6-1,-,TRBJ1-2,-,CASSPGTNYGYTF,TGTGCCAGCAGTCCCGGGACTAACTATGGCTACACCTTC
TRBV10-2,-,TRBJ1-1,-,CASRDSMNTEAFF,TGCGCCAGCAGGGACAGTATGAACACTGAAGCTTTCTTT
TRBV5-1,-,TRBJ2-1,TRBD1,CASSWGFGQGGNEQFF,TGCGCCAGCAGCTGGGGGTTCGGACAGGGTGGGAATGAGCAGTTCTTC
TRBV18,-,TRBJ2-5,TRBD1,CASSSKTGAETQYF,TGTGCCAGCTCATCTAAGACAGGGGCGGAGACCCAGTACTTC
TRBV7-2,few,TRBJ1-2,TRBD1,CASSPAGQATYGYTF,TGTGCCAGCAGCCCCGCGGGACAGGCGACCTATGGCTACACCTTC
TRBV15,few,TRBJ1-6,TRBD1,CATSSRDRRGSPLHF,TGTGCCACCAGCAGTCGGGACAGGCGAGGGTCACCCCTCCACTTT
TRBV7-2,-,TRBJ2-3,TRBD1,CASSLVGTGEIGGTDTQYF,TGTGCCAGCAGCTTAGTCGGCACAGGGGAGATAGGGGGCACAGATACGCAGTATTTT
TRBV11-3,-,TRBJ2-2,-,CASSLDLLAGTGELFF,TGTGCCAGCAGCTTAGATCTTTTGGCCGGTACCGGGGAGCTGTTTTTT
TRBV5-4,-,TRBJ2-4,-,CASSRPNTGLAKNIQYF,TGTGCCAGCAGCCGACCGAACACGGGCTTAGCCAAAAACATTCAGTACTTC
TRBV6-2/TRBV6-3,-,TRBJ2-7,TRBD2,CASSYEASGYEQYF,TGTGCCAGCAGTTACGAGGCTAGCGGCTACGAGCAGTACTTC
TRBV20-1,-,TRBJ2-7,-,CSALLSGREQYF,TGCAGTGCCCTCCTTTCGGGGAGGGAGCAGTACTTC
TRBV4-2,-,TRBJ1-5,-,CASSQELLGGKPQHF,TGTGCCAGCAGCCAAGAACTTTTGGGTGGAAAGCCCCAGCATTTT
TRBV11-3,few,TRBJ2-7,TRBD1,CASSLGQGEQYF,TGTGCCAGCAGCCTAGGACAGGGCGAGCAGTACTTC
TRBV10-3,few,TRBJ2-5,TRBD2,CAIRSSGGHETQYF,TGTGCCATCCGTTCCAGCGGGGGGCACGAGACCCAGTACTTC
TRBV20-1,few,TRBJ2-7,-,CSARVDSYEQYF,TGCAGTGCTAGAGTCGATTCCTACGAGCAGTACTTC
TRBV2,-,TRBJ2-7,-,CARRSAGSYEQYF,TGTGCCAGACGATCCGCCGGCAGCTACGAGCAGTACTTC
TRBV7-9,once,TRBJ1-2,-,CASSLDSGISYAF,TGTGCCAGCAGCTTGGATTCAGGTATCAGCTACGCCTTC